Described below is a single T cell receptor (beta chain) sequence and its context. Its target is unknown. PCR employed 60 Vbeta and 13 Jbeta primers. Generated by immunoSEQ multiplex PCR, the TCRdb table keeps only in-frame clones and is missing some. The sample comprises 150,000 to 200,000 clones, about 75% of which are singletons, and roughly 3% rests with the top ten. The record originates from a study of cytomegalovirus exposure and HLA in healthy donors. The wider study: Ancestry clustering placed roughly 86% of around 400 genotyped donors in the Caucasian-associated cluster.

Findings of the study overall: It is likely that the observed cluster of highly shared sequence variants was a sequencing artifact.

This clonotype was sampled from a woman in her 50s in good health and CMV-seropositive. Sample: PBMCs.

CDR3 sequence: CASKHRGLLGETQYF. CDR3 DNA: TGCGCCAGCAAGCACAGGGGGCTTCTGGGAGAGACCCAGTACTTC. The V call is TRBV5-1, the J call TRBJ2-5; TRBD1 matches at 9 bases. V was pared by 6 bases and J by 4 bases, with 10 bases of the junction left unmatched. Germline lookup yields CDR1 SGHRS and CDR2 YFSETQ. This CDR3 spans 15 amino acids.